What follows describes a single T cell receptor (beta chain). The data originate from a study of CD8 T cells in Susac syndrome. CDR1 and CDR2 from the germline V gene are SGHDT and YYEEEE. The CDR3 has 13 residues. V shed 4 bases and J shed 4 bases, with 11 bases lying between them. A quantity of roughly 0.5 to 1 ug RNA underwent reverse transcription using random hexamers. TCRdb ran MiXCR on the immunoSEQ multiplex PCR reads and lists one entry per CDR3 protein. The sample lists 120,000 to 150,000 distinct CDR3 sequences, roughly 95% seen once, with approximately 0.12% in the top ten. This chain uses TRBV5-6 with TRBJ2-5, with unresolved D. The TCR sequence derives from a human donor with multiple sclerosis. Sequences were obtained from CD4+ T cells from PBMCs. DNA for the CDR3: TGTGCCAGCAGCGGCAGTTTAGGAGAGACCCAGTACTTC. Amino acid sequence: CASSGSLGETQYF.